Listed here is a single T cell receptor beta chain. Its specificity is unknown. The source of the sample is a study of T cell responses to AZD1222 COVID-19 vaccine. The overall study: Pooled in the analysis were second doses at about 4 or about 12 weeks.

The study's findings and limits: Repertoire samples came only from after the peak T cell response. Clonal diversity was possibly underestimated, and the donors were mostly white British, with more females.

Clones were read by immunoSEQ multiplex PCR, and TCRdb kept only the in-frame ones, dropping some. The sample lists 65,000 to 85,000 clones, about 88% occurring once. This specimen was peripheral blood, taken on day 0 of AZD1222 vaccination. This TCR came from an adult in good health.

In nucleotides, the CDR3 is TGTGCCAGTAGTATAGGACGGGAAACGAGGCCGAACACTGAAGCTTTCTTT. This sequence encodes CASSIGRETRPNTEAFF. The rearrangement joins TRBV19 to TRBJ1-1; D uncertain. Trimming stripped 1 base from V and 1 base from J, with 16 bases between. Germline assignment: CDR1 LNHDA and CDR2 SQIVND (reference sequence). This CDR3 has 17 residues.